A single sample gave rise to the 18 T cell receptor beta chains below, sequenced in a study of blood T cell repertoires in COVID-19. Sequenced by immunoSEQ multiplex PCR; TCRdb stores in-frame clones only, minus some. This sample has 250,000 to 350,000 clones, with about 89% found just once. Sequencing was carried out using peripheral blood. The receptor source for this set is an older woman with acute or convalescent COVID-19.

The rearrangement joins TRBV18 to TRBJ2-2; TRBD2 matches at 10 bases. This CDR3 contains 16 residues. Germline V lookup: CDR1 KGHSH, CDR2 LQKENI. Trimming at V came to 2 bases and at J to 2 bases, leaving 2 bases not matched to a gene. This chain's CDR3 is CASSPRTSGNTGELFF. The DNA of the CDR3 is TGTGCCAGCTCACCAAGGACTAGCGGAAACACCGGGGAGCTGTTTTTT.

This clone was counted between two and nine times. The rearrangement links TRBV9 to TRBJ1-3; D is possibly TRBD1 (6 bases). V was cut by 4 bases and J by 1 base, with 15 bases left in between. This CDR3 is built from 16 residues. Germline V gene lookup returns CDR1 SGDLS and CDR2 YYNGEE. The CDR3 sequence is CASSTWGRRSGNTIYF. The CDR3 coding sequence is TGTGCCAGCAGCACCTGGGGGCGGCGATCTGGAAACACCATATATTTT.

This rearrangement joins TRBV28 to TRBJ1-2, with 10 bases matching TRBD1. Trimming cost V 3 bases and J 4 bases; bases outside gene matches: 2. CDR3 length: 14 amino acids. CDR1 is MDHEN, CDR2 SYDVKM, per germline. In DNA, the CDR3 is TGTGCCAGCAGTTTCGGACAGGGGGTCTATGGCTACACCTTC. Residues: CASSFGQGVYGYTF.

V gene TRBV19 combines with J gene TRBJ1-6; TRBD1 matches at 7 bases. This CDR3 is built from 15 residues. V shed 6 bases and J 5 bases; nucleotides not matched to a gene: 7. Germline assignment: CDR1 LNHDA and CDR2 SQIVND (reference sequence). The CDR3 sequence: CASRPRQGNNSPLHF. For the CDR3, the DNA is TGTGCCAGTAGACCTCGACAGGGCAATAATTCACCCCTCCACTTT.

V gene TRBV6-2 or TRBV6-3 combines with J gene TRBJ1-1; TRBD1 matches at 7 bases. The J segment lost 5 bases and the V segment lost 5 bases, leaving 5 bases of the junction unmatched. The germline gives CDR1 MNHEY, CDR2 SVGEGT. CDR3 length equals 13 residues. CDR3 region: CASSKTGRTEAFF. In DNA, the CDR3 is TGTGCCAGCAGTAAGACAGGGCGTACTGAAGCTTTCTTT.

The chain uses TRBV29-1 and TRBJ1-1; no definite D call. V lost 6 bases, J lost 0 bases, and 11 bases lay in between. The CDR3 sequence is 13 residues long. Germline values: CDR1 SQVTM, CDR2 ANQGSEA. DNA of the CDR3: TGCAGCGTAAAGACTCTCATGAACACTGAAGCTTTCTTT. Translation gives CSVKTLMNTEAFF.

The chain recombines TRBV28 with TRBJ2-7, with TRBD2 matching 13 bases. Germline CDR1 MDHEN, CDR2 SYDVKM. V trimming: 3 bases; J trimming: 2 bases; junction bases outside the gene matches: 4. CDR3 length equals 16 residues. This chain's CDR3 is CASSLLGLAGTYEQYF. The CDR3, as DNA: TGTGCCAGCAGTTTGTTGGGACTAGCGGGGACCTACGAGCAGTACTTC.

J is TRBJ1-5 and V is TRBV5-1; D is ambiguous. Trimming stripped 4 bases from V and 9 bases from J, with 14 bases between. This CDR3 has 13 amino acids. CDR1 and CDR2 (germline): SGHRS, YFSETQ. The CDR3, as DNA: TGCGCCAGCAGCCCTGGGGAGGCCGGGCCCCAGCATTTT. As protein: CASSPGEAGPQHF.

The V and J genes are TRBV7-8 and TRBJ2-6; TRBD2 might be the D (5 bases). The CDR3 sequence is 17 residues long. V lost 5 bases to trimming and J lost 0 bases, with 14 bases between them. The germline V gene encodes CDR1 SGHVS and CDR2 FQNEAQ. CDR3 nucleotides: TGTGCCAGCAGCCCTCGACAACGGGGCTCTGGGGCCAACGTCCTGACTTTC. It codes for CASSPRQRGSGANVLTF. Complete variable domain (other parts from reference TRBV7-8 and TRBJ2-6): GAGVSQSPRYKVAKRGQDVALRCDPISGHVSLFWYQQALGQGPEFLTYFQNEAQLDKSGLPSDRFFAERPEGSVSTLKIQRTQQEDSAVYLCASSPRQRGSGANVLTFGAGSRLTVL.

The chain couples TRBV7-9 to TRBJ2-7, with D perhaps matching TRBD2 (5 bases). CDR1 and CDR2 from the germline V gene are SEHNR and FQNEAQ (reference sequence). Trimming took off 1 base at V and 7 bases at J, with 5 bases between the two ends. The CDR3 spans 11 residues. The CDR3 sequence: CASSLGREQYF. The CDR3 DNA reads TGTGCCAGCAGCTTAGGGAGGGAGCAGTACTTC.

The V gene is TRBV7-9, the J gene TRBJ1-1; 8 positions agree with TRBD1. The germline V gene has CDR1 SEHNR and CDR2 FQNEAQ (reference sequence). The CDR3 has 19 residues. The ends lost 2 bases at V and 5 bases at J; junction bases unmatched: 19. CDR3 bases: TGTGCCAGCAGCTTATTTCGAGACAGGGGAGTGATAGGTTATACTGAAGCTTTCTTT. Protein sequence: CASSLFRDRGVIGYTEAFF. The complete variable domain, with remaining parts taken from reference TRBV7-9 and TRBJ1-1, reads DTGVSQNPRHKITKRGQNVTFRCDPISEHNRLYWYRQTLGQGPEFLTYFQNEAQLEKSRLLSDRFSAERPKGSFSTLEIQRTEQGDSAMYLCASSLFRDRGVIGYTEAFFGQGTRLTVV.

This chain uses TRBV7-2 with TRBJ2-1; 16 nucleotides align to TRBD2. Germline values: CDR1 SGHTA, CDR2 FQGNSA. The CDR3 consists of 16 residues. Unmatched junction bases numbered 5, after V lost 5 bases and J lost 7 bases. The CDR3 DNA sequence: TGTGCCAGCAGCCCGGGACTAGCGGGGGGGCAGAATGAGCAGTTCTTC. Residues: CASSPGLAGGQNEQFF.

As regards this clone: Other nucleotide sequences in the sample specify the same CDR3. V gene TRBV27 combines with J gene TRBJ2-7; 7 bases fit TRBD2. Per the germline V gene, CDR1 is MNHEY and CDR2 is SMNVEV (reference sequence). The CDR3 is 15 residues long. The V segment lost 4 bases and the J segment 0 bases; nucleotides outside the gene matches: 6. The CDR3 protein is CASSSSGGGSYEQYF. CDR3 DNA: TGTGCCAGCAGTTCATCTGGGGGGGGCTCCTACGAGCAGTACTTC.

The chain carries TRBV19 and TRBJ1-4; D is perhaps TRBD1 (5 bases). Germline V gene data show CDR1 as LNHDA and CDR2 as SQIVND (reference sequence). The CDR3 runs 15 residues. V was shortened by 9 bases and J by 6 bases, with 20 bases between the two germline ends. CDR3 in amino acids: CASDPRGAQDEKLFF. The DNA for the CDR3 is TGTGCCAGCGACCCCCGCGGGGCGCAGGATGAAAAACTGTTTTTT.

The genes are TRBV5-6 and TRBJ2-1; 14 positions agree with TRBD2. Germline V gene lookup returns CDR1 SGHDT and CDR2 YYEEEE. The CDR3 runs to 16 residues. V trimming: 2 bases; J trimming: 5 bases; junction bases outside the gene matches: 3. The CDR3 DNA follows: TGTGCCAGCAGCTTCCGGACTAGCGGGAGGAACAATGAGCAGTTCTTC. This translates into CASSFRTSGRNNEQFF. Looking up the rest from reference TRBV5-6 and TRBJ2-1 gives the full variable domain: DAGVTQSPTHLIKTRGQQVTLRCSPKSGHDTVSWYQQALGQGPQFIFQYYEEEERQRGNFPDRFSGHQFPNYSSELNVNALLLGDSALYLCASSFRTSGRNNEQFFGPGTRLTVL.

The V gene is TRBV6-6, the J gene TRBJ2-1; 10 bases fit TRBD1. The V gene end was trimmed by 5 bases and the J gene end by 4 bases; junction bases not matched to a gene: 11. Germline V CDR1 and CDR2: MNHNY, SVGAGI (reference sequence). This CDR3 is built from 17 residues. The CDR3 protein is CASSPQAGQGGYNEQFF. CDR3 nucleotides: TGTGCCAGCAGTCCACAAGCCGGACAGGGGGGTTACAATGAGCAGTTCTTC.

The chain uses TRBV5-1 and TRBJ1-6; no firm D call. The CDR3 length is 13 residues. The V end was cut by 4 bases, the J end by 7 bases, with 9 bases between. The germline CDR1 and CDR2 sequences are SGHRS and YFSETQ. CDR3 region: CASSLSENSPLHF. The CDR3 region has the DNA TGCGCCAGCAGCCTATCCGAGAATTCACCCCTCCACTTT. The entire variable domain, with the rest obtained from reference TRBV5-1 and TRBJ1-6, is as follows: KAGVTQTPRYLIKTRGQQVTLSCSPISGHRSVSWYQQTPGQGLQFLFEYFSETQRNKGNFPGRFSGRQFSNSRSEMNVSTLELGDSALYLCASSLSENSPLHFGNGTRLTVT.

The chain uses TRBV5-6 and TRBJ2-7; tentative D call: TRBD1 (5 bases). The germline V and J ends were trimmed by 3 bases and 1 base, with 11 bases remaining between them. This CDR3 contains 14 residues. Germline V gives CDR1 SGHDT, CDR2 YYEEEE. CDR3 protein: CASSSIRASYEQYF. CDR3 sequence (DNA): TGTGCCAGCAGCTCGATCAGGGCGTCCTACGAGCAGTACTTC.